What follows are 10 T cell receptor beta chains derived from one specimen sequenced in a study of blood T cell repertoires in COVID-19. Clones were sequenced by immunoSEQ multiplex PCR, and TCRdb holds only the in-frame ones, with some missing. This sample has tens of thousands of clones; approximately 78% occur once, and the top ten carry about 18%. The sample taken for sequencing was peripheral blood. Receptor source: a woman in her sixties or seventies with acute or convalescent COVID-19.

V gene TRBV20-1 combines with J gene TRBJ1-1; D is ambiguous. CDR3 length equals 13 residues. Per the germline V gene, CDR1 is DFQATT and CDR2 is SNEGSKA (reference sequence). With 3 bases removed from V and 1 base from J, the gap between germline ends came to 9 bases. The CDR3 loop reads CSASQQPNTEAFF. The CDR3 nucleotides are TGCAGTGCTAGTCAACAGCCGAACACTGAAGCTTTCTTT.

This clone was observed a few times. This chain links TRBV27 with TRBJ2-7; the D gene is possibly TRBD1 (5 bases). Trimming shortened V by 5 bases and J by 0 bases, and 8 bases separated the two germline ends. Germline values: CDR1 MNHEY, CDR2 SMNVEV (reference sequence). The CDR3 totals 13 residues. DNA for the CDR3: TGTGCCAGCAGTCTGGACAACTCCTACGAGCAGTACTTC. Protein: CASSLDNSYEQYF.

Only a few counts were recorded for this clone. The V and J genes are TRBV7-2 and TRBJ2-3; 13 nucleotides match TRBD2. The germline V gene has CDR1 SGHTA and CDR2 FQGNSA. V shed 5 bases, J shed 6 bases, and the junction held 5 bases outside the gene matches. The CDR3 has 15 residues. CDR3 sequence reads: CASSGTSGAWDTQYF. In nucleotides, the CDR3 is TGTGCCAGCAGCGGGACTAGCGGGGCCTGGGATACGCAGTATTTT.

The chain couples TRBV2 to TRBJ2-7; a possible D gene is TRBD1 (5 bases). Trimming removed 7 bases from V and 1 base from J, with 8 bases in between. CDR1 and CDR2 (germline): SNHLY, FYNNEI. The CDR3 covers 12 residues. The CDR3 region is CASTPGSYEQYV. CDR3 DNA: TGTGCCAGCACCCCAGGGTCCTACGAGCAGTACGTC.

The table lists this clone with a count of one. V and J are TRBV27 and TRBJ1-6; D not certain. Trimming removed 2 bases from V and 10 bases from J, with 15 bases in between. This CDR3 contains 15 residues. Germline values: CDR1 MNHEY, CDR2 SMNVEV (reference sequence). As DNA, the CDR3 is TGTGCCAGCAGTTTAAAAGCGAGAAGAGGCTCACCCCTCCACTTT. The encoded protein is CASSLKARRGSPLHF.

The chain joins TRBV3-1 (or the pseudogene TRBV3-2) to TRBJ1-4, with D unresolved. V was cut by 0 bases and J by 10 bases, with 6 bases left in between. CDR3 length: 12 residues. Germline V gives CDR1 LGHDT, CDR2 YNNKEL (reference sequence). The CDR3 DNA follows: TGTGCCAGCAGCCAAGATCTAGGAAAACTGTTTTTT. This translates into CASSQDLGKLFF.

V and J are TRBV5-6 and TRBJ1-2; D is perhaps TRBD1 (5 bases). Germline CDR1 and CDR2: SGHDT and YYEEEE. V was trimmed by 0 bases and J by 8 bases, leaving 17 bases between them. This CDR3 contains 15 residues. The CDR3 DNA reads TGTGCCAGCAGCTTGGTGCATGGGGCCTTCGGGGGCTACACCTTC. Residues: CASSLVHGAFGGYTF.

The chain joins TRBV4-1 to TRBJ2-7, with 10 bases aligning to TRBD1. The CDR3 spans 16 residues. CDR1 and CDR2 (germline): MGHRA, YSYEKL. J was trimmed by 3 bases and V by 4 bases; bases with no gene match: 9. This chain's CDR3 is CASSRGQGDIIYEQYF. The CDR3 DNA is TGCGCCAGCAGCCGAGGACAGGGGGACATTATCTACGAGCAGTACTTC.

CDR3 DNA: TGTGCCACCAGCAGACAGGGGTACGGCTACGAGCAGTACTTC. Protein: CATSRQGYGYEQYF. The gene calls are TRBV15 and TRBJ2-7; D is perhaps TRBD1 (6 bases). Germline V gives CDR1 LNHNV, CDR2 YYDKDF (reference sequence). CDR3 length equals 14 residues. V was cut by 2 bases and J by 3 bases, with 11 bases left in between.

CDR3 in amino acids: CASSLGRTGEAFF. The CDR3 DNA reads as TGTGCCAGCAGCTTAGGTAGGACAGGGGAAGCTTTCTTT. The chain combines TRBV7-2 with TRBJ1-1; 8 bases agree with TRBD1. Germline lookup yields CDR1 SGHTA and CDR2 FQGNSA. Trimming at V came to 1 base and at J to 8 bases, leaving 3 bases not matched to a gene. The CDR3 runs 13 residues. The full variable domain, with the rest looked up from reference TRBV7-2 and TRBJ1-1, is GAGVSQSPSNKVTEKGKDVELRCDPISGHTALYWYRQSLGQGLEFLIYFQGNSAPDKSGLPSDRFSAERTGGSVSTLTIQRTQQEDSAVYLCASSLGRTGEAFFGQGTRLTVV.